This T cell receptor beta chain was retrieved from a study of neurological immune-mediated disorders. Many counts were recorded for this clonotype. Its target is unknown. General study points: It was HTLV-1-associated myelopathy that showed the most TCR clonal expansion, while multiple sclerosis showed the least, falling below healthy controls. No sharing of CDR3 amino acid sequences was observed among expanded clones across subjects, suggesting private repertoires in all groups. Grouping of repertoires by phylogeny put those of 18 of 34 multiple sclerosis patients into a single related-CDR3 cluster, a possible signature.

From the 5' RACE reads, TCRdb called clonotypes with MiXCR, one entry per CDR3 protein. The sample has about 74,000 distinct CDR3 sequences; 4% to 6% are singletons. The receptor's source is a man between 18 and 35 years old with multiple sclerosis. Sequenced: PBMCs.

This CDR3 reads CATTGPLGEQFF. CDR3 sequence (DNA): TGTGCCACAACCGGGCCCCTGGGTGAGCAGTTCTTC. J is TRBJ2-1 and V is TRBV10-3; D gene unclear. The CDR3 spans 12 residues. Trimming removed 10 bases at V and 9 bases at J, with 16 bases between. Germline V lookup: CDR1 ENHRY, CDR2 SYGVKD.